This TCR beta chain was profiled in a study of PD-L1 blockade in urothelial cancer. Study information: About 90% of the roughly 29 patients were men whose urothelial cancer was bladder-origin. Each participant's history included 0 to 3 prior chemotherapy regimens. The study recovered a median of approximately 150,000 T cells per blood sample.

The germline V and J ends were trimmed by 1 base and 0 bases, with 9 bases remaining between them. Germline lookup yields CDR1 SGHDT and CDR2 YYEEEE. This CDR3 contains 15 residues. Assay used: immunoSEQ multiplex PCR; TCRdb lists only in-frame clones, some missing. The sample consists of about 52,000 clones, about 68% of them appearing once. As to time point: pretreatment peripheral blood. The input for sequencing was PBMCs, taken around atezolizumab (anti-PD-L1) treatment. The J gene is TRBJ2-3, the V gene TRBV5-6; D is possibly TRBD1 (5 bases). The sequence derives from a man aged 70-80 years with urothelial cancer. The CDR3 DNA follows: TGTGCCAGCAGCTTGACAGGAAATAGCACAGATACGCAGTATTTT. This gives the protein CASSLTGNSTDTQYF.